The text below deals with one TCR beta chain. Primed by a sample-barcoded 5' primer and a J-beta primer mix, a second PCR proceeded for about 7 to 12 cycles. TCRdb recomputed calls from the 5' RACE reads with MiXCR, one row per CDR3 protein. Altogether hundreds of thousands of distinct CDR3 sequences are present, more than 45% being singletons, with the ten largest covering approximately 20%. This sample was taken from a study of blood T cells in healthy people across ages. Every donor contributed about 10 milliliters of peripheral blood by blood draw. At least 6 million PBMCs were isolated per sample. The ends lost 11 bases at V and 2 bases at J; junction bases unmatched: 10. The CDR3 length is 14 residues. The germline CDR1 and CDR2 sequences are WNHNN and SYGVQD (reference sequence).

This rearrangement joins TRBV10-1 to TRBJ2-3; TRBD1 aligns across 7 bases. This clonotype was sampled from a man aged 30 to 39 in good health. Material for sequencing was blood. This CDR3 is CADPGTEDTDTQYF. The DNA of the CDR3 is TGCGCCGACCCCGGGACAGAGGACACAGATACGCAGTATTTT.